This T cell receptor (beta chain) emerged from a study of Graves' ophthalmopathy and Graves' hyperthyroidism. Amplification targeted the TCR beta CDR3 regions, with RNA transcripts as the source material. RT-PCR in the first round used HTBI primers; a second-round multiplex PCR followed. TCRdb re-called the multiplex PCR reads through MiXCR, storing one row per CDR3 protein. Among 600,000 to 950,000 distinct CDR3 sequences listed, 40% were seen once. CDR1 is SGDLS and CDR2 is YYNGEE in the germline V gene. This CDR3 spans 13 amino acids. With 2 bases removed from V and 4 bases from J, the gap between germline ends came to 10 bases.

Material: peripheral blood. The chain has TRBV9 and TRBJ2-7; TRBD2 might be the D (5 bases). The receptor was isolated from an adult man with Graves' ophthalmopathy. The CDR3 region is CASSVRVGYEQYF. The CDR3 coding sequence is TGTGCCAGCAGCGTGAGGGTTGGATACGAGCAGTACTTC. Complete variable domain (other parts from reference TRBV9 and TRBJ2-7): DSGVTQTPKHLITATGQRVTLRCSPRSGDLSVYWYQQSLDQGLQFLIQYYNGEERAKGNILERFSAQQFPDLHSELNLSSLELGDSALYFCASSVRVGYEQYFGPGTRLTVT.